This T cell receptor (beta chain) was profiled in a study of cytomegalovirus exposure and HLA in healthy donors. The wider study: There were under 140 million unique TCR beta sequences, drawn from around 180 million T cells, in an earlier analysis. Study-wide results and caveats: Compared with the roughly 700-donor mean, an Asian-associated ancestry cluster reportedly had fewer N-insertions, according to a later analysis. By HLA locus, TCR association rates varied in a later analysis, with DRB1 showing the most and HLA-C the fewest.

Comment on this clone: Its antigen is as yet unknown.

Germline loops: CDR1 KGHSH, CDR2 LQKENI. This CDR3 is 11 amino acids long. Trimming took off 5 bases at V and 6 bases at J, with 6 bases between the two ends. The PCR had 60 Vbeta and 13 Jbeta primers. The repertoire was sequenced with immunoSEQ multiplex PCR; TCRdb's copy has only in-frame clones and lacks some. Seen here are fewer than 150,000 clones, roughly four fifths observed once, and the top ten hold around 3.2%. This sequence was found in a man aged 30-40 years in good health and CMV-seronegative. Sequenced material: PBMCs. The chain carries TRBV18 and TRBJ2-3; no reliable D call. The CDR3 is CASSAEDTQYF. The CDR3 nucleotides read TGTGCCAGCTCAGCGGAGGATACGCAGTATTTT.